This section outlines one T cell receptor beta chain sequence together with its context. This sample was taken from a study of blood T cell repertoires in COVID-19. Study background: Italy, Spain and the United States were the sources of the convalescent and acute COVID-19 samples. T cells, B-cell-depleted T cells, or PBMCs supplied cDNA or gDNA.

During active infection, Seattle patients enrolled and were then monitored through disease. Germline V gene data show CDR1 as SGHVS and CDR2 as FNYEAQ. This CDR3 is built from 15 residues. V was trimmed by 0 bases and J by 3 bases, leaving 11 bases between them. In the authors' methods: Amplified reference gene primers provided the basis for estimating nucleated cell counts. Profiling relied on immunoSEQ multiplex PCR, and the TCRdb table lists in-frame clones only, not all of them. For V, J and clone size, that table is used; D and trimming come from the DNA. Counted here are roughly 150,000 clones, about 87% occurring once; the ten biggest clones make up over 2%.

This chain joins TRBV7-6 and TRBJ1-2; TRBD1 might be the D (5 bases). Sequenced sample: peripheral blood. This TCR came from an elderly woman with COVID-19, enrolled during active disease. DNA for the CDR3: TGTGCCAGCAGCTTAGCGACCGGGGGTGACTATGGCTACACCTTC. It specifies CASSLATGGDYGYTF.